This is a list of T cell receptor beta chains from one sample in a study of blood T cells in healthy people across ages. One entry per CDR3 protein results from TCRdb running MiXCR on the 5' RACE reads. The sample lists hundreds of thousands of distinct CDR3 sequences, about 51% occurring once. The material sequenced was blood. Receptor source: an elderly woman in good health. Both conserved end residues are part of each CDR3. D genes are given only for firm matches. A clone size is listed for some rows: how often the clone was seen (once, few, many), or a class if it is expanded.

- TRBJ2-3 TRBV7-2 many CASSLGLGTDTQYF TGTGCCAGCAGCTTGGGACTCGGCACAGATACGCAGTATTTT
- TRBJ2-3 TRBV12-3/TRBV12-4 - CASSFGSLSTDTQYF TGTGCCAGCAGTTTCGGCAGCCTGAGCACAGATACGCAGTATTTT
TRBD1 TRBJ1-1 TRBV29-1 - CSVAGQGAEAFF TGCAGCGTGGCGGGACAGGGGGCTGAAGCTTTCTTT
- TRBJ2-5 TRBV24-1 - CATGRSGETQYF TGTGCCACCGGCAGGTCCGGGGAGACCCAGTACTTC
- TRBJ2-3 TRBV29-1 - CSVGLTGSSKDTQYF TGCAGCGTTGGGTTGACCGGGTCCTCGAAGGATACGCAGTATTTT
TRBD2 TRBJ2-7 TRBV20-1 few CSARPQTSGSYEQYF TGCAGTGCTAGACCCCAGACTAGCGGATCCTACGAGCAGTACTTC
- TRBJ2-2 TRBV6-2/TRBV6-3 few CASSYSPFNTGELFF TGTGCCAGCAGTTATTCCCCCTTTAACACCGGGGAGCTGTTTTTT
- TRBJ2-7 TRBV6-5 - CASSSSFMTGYSLGTQYF -
TRBD1 TRBJ1-4 TRBV25-1 - CASGGTGGVGEKLFF TGTGCCAGCGGGGGAACAGGGGGGGTAGGGGAAAAACTGTTTTTT
- TRBJ2-7 TRBV21-1 - CASRSGQGSYNEQYF TGTGCCAGCAGATCCGGACAGGGTTCCTACAATGAGCAGTACTTC
TRBD2 TRBJ2-7 TRBV3-1 - CASSRATSDEQYF TGTGCCAGCAGCCGCGCGACTAGCGACGAGCAGTACTTC
TRBD1 TRBJ1-6 TRBV20-1 many CSARAPGQTNSPLHF TGCAGTGCTAGGGCGCCGGGACAGACAAATTCACCCCTCCACTTT
- TRBJ1-6 TRBV6-6 - CASSYGSDRPLWPLHF TGTGCCAGCAGTTATGGGTCGGACAGACCATTGTGGCCCCTCCACTTT
- TRBJ2-7 TRBV2 once CASREQQAPRAEQYF TGTGCCAGCAGAGAACAGCAGGCACCTCGCGCGGAGCAGTACTTC
TRBD2 TRBJ2-3 TRBV27 many CASSSPRGAGGVKSDTQYF TGTGCCAGCAGTTCCCCGCGTGGAGCGGGGGGCGTGAAATCAGATACGCAGTATTTT
TRBD1 TRBJ1-4 TRBV6-6 many CASRSQGAYEKLFF TGTGCCAGCAGATCCCAGGGGGCGTATGAAAAACTGTTTTTT
TRBD1 TRBJ2-7 TRBV9 once CASSAGTGAIFEQYF TGTGCCAGCAGCGCCGGGACAGGGGCTATTTTCGAGCAGTACTTC
- TRBJ2-2 TRBV10-3 - CAISEVETGELFF TGTGCCATCAGTGAGGTGGAGACCGGGGAGCTGTTTTTT
- TRBJ2-1 TRBV6-5 - CASSVSGGLHNEQFF TGTGCCAGCAGTGTATCAGGGGGGCTCCACAATGAGCAGTTCTTC
- TRBJ2-3 TRBV20-1 - CSAPESLGLTDTQYF TGCAGTGCTCCGGAATCACTAGGTCTCACAGATACGCAGTATTTT
- TRBJ1-1 TRBV4-2 - CASSQDIPAGTIRGTEAFF TGTGCCAGCAGCCAAGATATCCCGGCAGGGACCATCAGAGGGACTGAAGCTTTCTTT
- TRBJ2-3 TRBV6-2/TRBV6-3 - CASSYSGSRYAYF TGTGCCAGCAGTTACTCGGGAAGCAGATACGCGTATTTT
- TRBJ2-3 TRBV24-1 - CATSTIEGGWDTQYF TGTGCCACCAGTACCATTGAGGGGGGTTGGGATACGCAGTATTTT
- TRBJ2-1 TRBV20-1 many CSGTRGYNEQFF TGCAGTGGCACCCGGGGTTACAATGAGCAGTTCTTC
TRBD2 TRBJ2-1 TRBV12-3/TRBV12-4 - CASSFGLASSYNEQFF TGTGCCAGCAGTTTCGGACTAGCGAGCTCCTACAATGAGCAGTTCTTC
- TRBJ1-5 TRBV27 many CASSLGPLGNQPQHF TGTGCCAGCAGCCTCGGCCCCCTCGGGAATCAGCCCCAGCATTTT
- TRBJ1-4 TRBV15 - CATSRDQATGLVGKLFF TGTGCCACCAGCAGAGATCAGGCTACGGGACTTGTTGGAAAACTGTTTTTT
- TRBJ2-4 TRBV18 - CASSTGEKGIQYF TGTGCCAGCTCCACGGGGGAGAAAGGCATTCAGTACTTC
- TRBJ2-7 TRBV20-1 many CSAHRPAEEQYF TGCAGTGCACACAGACCGGCCGAGGAGCAGTACTTC
- TRBJ2-3 TRBV6-1 - CASRVRLSTDTQYF TGTGCCAGCCGGGTGAGACTGTCCACAGATACGCAGTATTTT
- TRBJ1-1 TRBV5-1 - CASSFGPVNTEAFF TGCGCCAGCAGCTTCGGACCAGTGAACACTGAAGCTTTCTTT
- TRBJ2-3 TRBV6-5 few CASKGLSTDTQYF TGTGCCAGCAAGGGACTTAGCACAGATACGCAGTATTTT
TRBD2 TRBJ2-1 TRBV27 many CASSLRTSGSYQGEQFF TGTGCCAGCAGTTTACGGACTAGCGGGAGCTACCAGGGAGAGCAGTTCTTC
- TRBJ1-5 TRBV5-1 - CASSLDRGTLQHF TGCGCCAGCAGCCTCGATAGAGGGACGCTCCAGCATTTT
- TRBJ1-1 TRBV18 once CASSPAIRFETEAFF TGTGCCAGCTCACCAGCCATACGATTTGAAACTGAAGCTTTCTTT
- TRBJ1-5 TRBV27 - CASSLGGPRGYSNQPQHF TGTGCCAGCAGTTTAGGAGGTCCGAGGGGCTATAGCAATCAGCCCCAGCATTTT
- TRBJ2-4 TRBV6-5 many CASSYGHIQYF TGTGCCAGCAGTTACGGGCACATTCAGTACTTC
TRBD1 TRBJ1-6 TRBV5-1 many CASSSGQEFNSPLHF TGCGCCAGCAGCTCGGGACAGGAGTTTAATTCACCCCTCCACTTT
TRBD2 TRBJ2-7 TRBV2 - CAKEREAGEQYF TGTGCCAAAGAGCGGGAGGCAGGCGAGCAGTACTTC
- TRBJ2-1 TRBV7-9 many CASRKVLAGYNEQFF TGTGCCAGCAGGAAGGTGTTAGCCGGCTACAATGAGCAGTTCTTC
TRBD2 TRBJ2-7 TRBV20-1 few CSADAAGARLYEQYF TGCAGTGCCGACGCAGCGGGAGCCCGCCTCTACGAGCAGTACTTC
- TRBJ1-5 TRBV7-2 - CASSYGDDQPQHF TGTGCCAGCAGCTACGGTGACGATCAGCCCCAGCATTTT
- TRBJ2-3 TRBV12-3/TRBV12-4 few CASSRLSTDTQYF TGTGCCAGCAGTAGACTTAGCACAGATACGCAGTATTTT
TRBD2 TRBJ2-7 TRBV27 - CASNKRGGYEQYF TGTGCCAGCAATAAGCGGGGGGGCTACGAGCAGTACTTC
- TRBJ2-2 TRBV7-9 few CASSLTPGGHGELFF TGTGCCAGCAGCTTAACTCCGGGGGGACACGGGGAGCTGTTTTTT
TRBD2 TRBJ2-3 TRBV12-3/TRBV12-4 - CASSSRGLMRADTEYF TGTGCCAGCAGTTCACGGGGACTAATGAGAGCAGATACGGAGTATTTT
- TRBJ2-4 TRBV10-3 - CAISEDRRDRNIQYF TGTGCCATCAGTGAGGACCGTAGGGATCGGAACATTCAGTACTTC
- TRBJ2-2 TRBV19 - CASSIDLPNTGELFF TGTGCCAGTAGTATAGACCTCCCGAACACCGGGGAGCTGTTTTTT
- TRBJ1-6 TRBV2 many CARGRERSPLHF TGTGCCCGCGGGAGGGAGAGATCACCCCTCCACTTT
- TRBJ2-3 TRBV3-1 many CASSQLGGSTDTQYF TGTGCCAGCAGCCAACTCGGGGGAAGCACAGATACGCAGTATTTT
TRBD2 TRBJ2-1 TRBV11-2 many CASSLGASGREIREQFF TGTGCCAGCAGCTTAGGCGCTAGCGGGAGAGAGATTCGAGAGCAGTTCTTC
- TRBJ1-5 TRBV28 - CAGRPQGYSNQPQHF TGTGCCGGCAGGCCCCAGGGGTATAGCAATCAGCCCCAGCATTTT
TRBD1 TRBJ2-2 TRBV7-3 few CASSSETGRTGELFF TGTGCCAGCAGCTCAGAGACAGGGCGAACCGGGGAGCTGTTTTTT
- TRBJ1-5 TRBV12-3/TRBV12-4 - CASSLGQASSNQPQHF TGTGCCAGCAGTTTAGGCCAGGCATCCAGCAATCAGCCCCAGCATTTT
- TRBJ2-3 TRBV20-1 few CSASPANKITDTQYF TGCAGTGCTAGCCCCGCAAACAAGATCACAGATACGCAGTATTTT
TRBD1 TRBJ1-2 TRBV7-2 - CASSAGQGAIPYGYTF TGTGCCAGCAGCGCAGGACAGGGAGCTATTCCCTATGGCTACACCTTC
- TRBJ1-1 TRBV7-9 many CASSQSTEAFF TGTGCCAGCAGCCAGAGCACTGAAGCTTTCTTT
- TRBJ2-7 TRBV7-2 many CASSRISGSSYEQYF TGTGCCAGCAGCAGGATCAGTGGGAGCTCCTACGAGCAGTACTTC